Here is one T cell receptor (beta chain) with its context. Its antigen remains unidentified. Trimming cost V 4 bases and J 6 bases; bases outside gene matches: 13. Germline assignment: CDR1 LNHDA and CDR2 SQIVND (reference sequence). There are 16 residues in the CDR3. The data were obtained in a study of T cell responses to AZD1222 COVID-19 vaccine. The study, taken as a whole, reports: Reportedly, nearly half the spike-specific TCRs target unmutated variant regions. A mostly white British donor set with more females was recruited, and clonal diversity was possibly underestimated. Spike as a whole was targeted by vaccine-associated CD4 TCRs, dominant at 160-218 and 743-854. Repertoires were collected only later (after the peak T cell response had occurred).

Using immunoSEQ multiplex PCR, the repertoire was profiled, and TCRdb retains in-frame clones only, with some absent. The sample lists some 150,000 clones; about 92% were seen once. Sequences were derived from peripheral blood, sampled on day 0 of AZD1222 vaccination. The chain employs TRBV19 and TRBJ1-2, with TRBD1 identical over 8 bases. This clonotype was sampled from an adult in good health. The CDR3 coding sequence is TGTGCCAGTAGTAATACAGATCGGACAGGGCTCCATGGCTACACCTTC. It translates to CASSNTDRTGLHGYTF. Full variable domain (remainder filled in from reference TRBV19 and TRBJ1-2): DGGITQSPKYLFRKEGQNVTLSCEQNLNHDAMYWYRQDPGQGLRLIYYSQIVNDFQKGDIAEGYSVSREKKESFPLTVTSAQKNPTAFYLCASSNTDRTGLHGYTFGSGTRLTVV.